These T cell receptor beta chains were read from a single sample in a study of cytomegalovirus exposure and HLA in healthy donors. Sequencing used immunoSEQ multiplex PCR; TCRdb keeps in-frame clones, though not all of them. The sample yields approximately 150,000 clones, approximately 86% seen once. Sequencing was performed on PBMCs. The receptors come from a man aged 18 to 30 in good health and CMV-seropositive. Each CDR3 is given with its conserved first and last residue. Each record gives: J gene, D gene, V gene, clone size, CDR3 protein. D genes are given only for firm matches. Rows may omit the clone size; those that give it use once, few, many or a size class.

J gene: TRBJ1-3; D gene: -; V gene: TRBV9; clone size: -; CDR3 protein: CASSTSTHRSGNTIYF
J gene: TRBJ2-7; D gene: -; V gene: TRBV6-1; clone size: -; CDR3 protein: CASSETATVLYEQYF
J gene: TRBJ2-7; D gene: TRBD2; V gene: TRBV6-1; clone size: -; CDR3 protein: CASSLAGGYEQYF
J gene: TRBJ1-3; D gene: -; V gene: TRBV6-1; clone size: -; CDR3 protein: CAGRGGIGNTIYF
J gene: TRBJ2-3; D gene: TRBD2; V gene: TRBV5-4; clone size: -; CDR3 protein: CASSLGSAGGRGFDTQYF
J gene: TRBJ2-7; D gene: TRBD1; V gene: TRBV5-1; clone size: -; CDR3 protein: CASSRGQESYEQYF
J gene: TRBJ2-5; D gene: TRBD1; V gene: TRBV6-1; clone size: -; CDR3 protein: CASRGQGLFKETQYF
J gene: TRBJ2-1; D gene: -; V gene: TRBV15; clone size: -; CDR3 protein: CATSRDYGRNYNEQFF
J gene: TRBJ2-4; D gene: TRBD2; V gene: TRBV5-4; clone size: -; CDR3 protein: CASSRGGPSSGRGIQYF
J gene: TRBJ1-2; D gene: -; V gene: TRBV28; clone size: few; CDR3 protein: CASRAPIVYGYTF
J gene: TRBJ1-1; D gene: -; V gene: TRBV20-1; clone size: few; CDR3 protein: CSASQGPEAFF
J gene: TRBJ2-7; D gene: -; V gene: TRBV25-1; clone size: -; CDR3 protein: CASSGIYEQYF
J gene: TRBJ2-4; D gene: -; V gene: TRBV13; clone size: -; CDR3 protein: CASSSPDFYGNIQYF
J gene: TRBJ2-7; D gene: -; V gene: TRBV5-1; clone size: -; CDR3 protein: CASREGVNDEQYF
J gene: TRBJ1-2; D gene: -; V gene: TRBV5-1; clone size: -; CDR3 protein: CASSEPFVGEEFHGYTF
J gene: TRBJ1-5; D gene: TRBD1; V gene: TRBV30; clone size: -; CDR3 protein: CAWSPGTVNQPQHF
J gene: TRBJ2-1; D gene: -; V gene: TRBV7-8; clone size: once; CDR3 protein: CASSLLEGDMDEQFF
J gene: TRBJ2-3; D gene: -; V gene: TRBV27; clone size: -; CDR3 protein: CASSSLLLTDTQYF
J gene: TRBJ2-1; D gene: TRBD2; V gene: TRBV10-3; clone size: -; CDR3 protein: CAIRAGTSHYNEQFF
J gene: TRBJ1-1; D gene: -; V gene: TRBV28; clone size: -; CDR3 protein: CASGREPGGSTEAFF
J gene: TRBJ1-2; D gene: -; V gene: TRBV6-5; clone size: -; CDR3 protein: CASSYDSYSSGYTF
J gene: TRBJ2-1; D gene: -; V gene: TRBV6-1; clone size: -; CDR3 protein: CASRGGGVNNEQFF
J gene: TRBJ2-7; D gene: -; V gene: TRBV5-8; clone size: -; CDR3 protein: CASSPQQGLFPYEQYF
J gene: TRBJ1-2; D gene: -; V gene: TRBV6-1; clone size: -; CDR3 protein: CASSEDPSYLGSYGYTF
J gene: TRBJ1-5; D gene: TRBD1; V gene: TRBV19; clone size: -; CDR3 protein: CASRRGADRGRNQPQHF
J gene: TRBJ2-7; D gene: -; V gene: TRBV12-5; clone size: -; CDR3 protein: CASGPPDSTYEQYF
J gene: TRBJ1-2; D gene: TRBD1; V gene: TRBV28; clone size: -; CDR3 protein: CASSFNPRDRGDYGYTF
J gene: TRBJ2-1; D gene: -; V gene: TRBV9; clone size: -; CDR3 protein: CASSVADEQFF
J gene: TRBJ1-3; D gene: -; V gene: TRBV28; clone size: -; CDR3 protein: CASCLRQVGNTIYF
J gene: TRBJ1-2; D gene: -; V gene: TRBV6-1; clone size: once; CDR3 protein: CASSEDLEEGYTF
J gene: TRBJ2-7; D gene: -; V gene: TRBV7-8; clone size: -; CDR3 protein: CASTPGQPTYEQYF
J gene: TRBJ2-1; D gene: TRBD2; V gene: TRBV19; clone size: -; CDR3 protein: CASSLGLAGEVEQFF
J gene: TRBJ1-5; D gene: -; V gene: TRBV19; clone size: -; CDR3 protein: CASSTAWGGDQPQHF
J gene: TRBJ1-1; D gene: -; V gene: TRBV28; clone size: -; CDR3 protein: CASSLVNTEAFF
J gene: TRBJ1-1; D gene: -; V gene: TRBV7-9; clone size: once; CDR3 protein: CASSSSPAEAFF
J gene: TRBJ1-5; D gene: -; V gene: TRBV6-1; clone size: -; CDR3 protein: CASREGRRTVHQPQHF
J gene: TRBJ1-5; D gene: -; V gene: TRBV19; clone size: -; CDR3 protein: CASTDRTNQPQHF